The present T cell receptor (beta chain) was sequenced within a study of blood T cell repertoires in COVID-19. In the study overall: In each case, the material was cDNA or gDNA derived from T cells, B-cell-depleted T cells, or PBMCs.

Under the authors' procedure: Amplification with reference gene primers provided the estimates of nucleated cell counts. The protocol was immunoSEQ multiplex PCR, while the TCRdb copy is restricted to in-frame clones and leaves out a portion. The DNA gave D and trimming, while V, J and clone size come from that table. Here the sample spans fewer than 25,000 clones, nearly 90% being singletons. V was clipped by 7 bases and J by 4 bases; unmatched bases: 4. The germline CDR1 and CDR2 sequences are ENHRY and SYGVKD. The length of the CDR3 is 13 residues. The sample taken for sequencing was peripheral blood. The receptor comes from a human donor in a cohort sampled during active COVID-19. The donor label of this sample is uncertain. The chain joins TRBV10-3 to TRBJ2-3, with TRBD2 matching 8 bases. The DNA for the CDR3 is TGTGCCATCACTAGCGGGTTGCCAGATACGCAGTATTTT. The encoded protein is CAITSGLPDTQYF.